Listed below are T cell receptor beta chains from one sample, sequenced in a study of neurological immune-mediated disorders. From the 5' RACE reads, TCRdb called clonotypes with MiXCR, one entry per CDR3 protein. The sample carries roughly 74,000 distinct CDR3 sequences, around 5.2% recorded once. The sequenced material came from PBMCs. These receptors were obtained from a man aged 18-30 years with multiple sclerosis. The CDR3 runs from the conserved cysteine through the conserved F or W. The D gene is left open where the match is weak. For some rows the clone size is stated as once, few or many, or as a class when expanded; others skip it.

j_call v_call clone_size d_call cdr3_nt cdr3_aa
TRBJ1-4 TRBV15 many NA TGTGCCACCAGCAGAGTATCCGCAACTAATGAAAAACTGTTTTTT CATSRVSATNEKLFF
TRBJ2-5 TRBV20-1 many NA TGCAGTGCAGGCCGCGGGCAGCGCCAAGAGACCCAGTACTTC CSAGRGQRQETQYF
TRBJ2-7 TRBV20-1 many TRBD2 TGCAGTGCCCTGTATCGAGCGGGAGGTCGCGAGCAGTACTTC CSALYRAGGREQYF
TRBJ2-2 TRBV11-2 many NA TGTGCCAGCAGCTTAGCACGGGAGCTGTTTTTT CASSLARELFF
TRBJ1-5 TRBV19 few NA TGTGCCAGTAGTTCGATCGGGACACCCAATCAGCCCCAGCATTTT CASSSIGTPNQPQHF
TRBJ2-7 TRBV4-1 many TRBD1 TGCGCCAGCAGCCAACGGTCCCAGGGGGCATACGAGCAGTACTTC CASSQRSQGAYEQYF
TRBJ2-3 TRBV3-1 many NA TGTGCCAGCAGCCCTGGGACTGCCCTTTCGGATACGCAGTATTTT CASSPGTALSDTQYF
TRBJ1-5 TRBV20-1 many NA TGCAGTGCTAGCTCTCCCTTTTCCGATCAGCCCCAGCATTTT CSASSPFSDQPQHF
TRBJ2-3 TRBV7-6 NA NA TGTGCCAGCAGCTTAAACCCGATAGGCACAGATACGCAGTATTTT CASSLNPIGTDTQYF
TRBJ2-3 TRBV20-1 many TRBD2 TGCAGTGCTAGGCCCAGCGGGGTATCAAATACGCAGTATTTT CSARPSGVSNTQYF
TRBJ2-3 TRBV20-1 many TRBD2 TGCAGTGCTAATCCCTTTCTAGCGGGGGGGCTCTTTACGCAGTATTTT CSANPFLAGGLFTQYF
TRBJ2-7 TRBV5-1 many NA TGCGCCAGCAGCTTGGGGGTGTCGTCCGGGGCTACCTACGAGCAGTACTTC CASSLGVSSGATYEQYF
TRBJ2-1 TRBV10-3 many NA TGTGCCATCAGTGAGTCGTTTGGGATCCTTAACAATGAGCAGTTCTTC CAISESFGILNNEQFF
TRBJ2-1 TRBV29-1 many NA TGCAGCGTTGAGTTAGGGGGTAGTGGATACTTC CSVELGGSGYF
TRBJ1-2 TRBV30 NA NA TGTGTCTGGAGTGTTGGACACAACTATGGCTACACCTTC CVWSVGHNYGYTF
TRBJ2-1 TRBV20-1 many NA TGCAGTGCTAGAGATGAGGTAGCGGTGGAGGAGCAGTTCTTC CSARDEVAVEEQFF
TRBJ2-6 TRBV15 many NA TGTGCCACCAGTGGTAGGGCTGGGGCCAACGTCCTGACTTTC CATSGRAGANVLTF
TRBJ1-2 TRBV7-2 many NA TGTGCCAGCAGCCCGACTTGGAACTGGAGGAGGGGCTACACCTTC CASSPTWNWRRGYTF
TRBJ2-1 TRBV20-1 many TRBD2 TGCAGTGCTAGGGGGCTAGCGGCCTACAATGAGCAGTTCTTC CSARGLAAYNEQFF
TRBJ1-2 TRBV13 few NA TGTGCCAGCAGCTTAGGCAGGGAGGAAAACTATGGCTACACCTTC CASSLGREENYGYTF
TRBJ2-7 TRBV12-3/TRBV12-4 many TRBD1 TGTGCCAGCAGTTTACGCCCGGACAGGCCTACCTTC CASSLRPDRPTF
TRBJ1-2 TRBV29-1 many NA TGCAGCGTCAGGGATAACTATGGCTACACCTTC CSVRDNYGYTF
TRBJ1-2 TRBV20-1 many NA TGCAGTGCTAGTCTGGTGGTGGGGTATGGCTACACCTTC CSASLVVGYGYTF
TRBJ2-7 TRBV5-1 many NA TGCGCCAGGACCGGGACAAACTCCTACGAGCAGTACTTC CARTGTNSYEQYF
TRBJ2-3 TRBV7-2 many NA TGTGCCAGCAGCTCGGTGGGGGCAGATACGCAGTATTTT CASSSVGADTQYF
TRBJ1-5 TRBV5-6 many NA TGTGCCAGCAATGGGGGGGGTCCAAATAGCAATCAGCCCCAGCATTTT CASNGGGPNSNQPQHF
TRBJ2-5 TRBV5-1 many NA TGCGCCAGCAGCAGTAATACGGGACCCCCGGCGGTGACCCAGTACTTC CASSSNTGPPAVTQYF
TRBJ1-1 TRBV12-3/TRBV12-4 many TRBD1 TGTGCCAGCAGCCCTCTCGACAGGGGGAGCACTGAAGCTTTCTTT CASSPLDRGSTEAFF
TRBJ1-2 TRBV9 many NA TGTGCCAGCAGCGTAGCCTTGAACTTCAACTATGGCTACACCTTC CASSVALNFNYGYTF
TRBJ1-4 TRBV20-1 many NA TGCAGTGCGCGGACGGTCGCCGCAACTAATGAAAAACTGTTTTTT CSARTVAATNEKLFF
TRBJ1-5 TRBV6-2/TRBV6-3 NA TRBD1 TGTGCCAGCAGGGCGCTTGACAGGGCCATCCAGCCCCAGAATTTT CASRALDRAIQPQNF
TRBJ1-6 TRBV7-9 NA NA TGTGCCAGCAGCCGGGACTATAATAATTCGCCCCTCAACTTT CASSRDYNNSPLNF
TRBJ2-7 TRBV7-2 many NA TGTGCCAGCAGCTTAACCCAATGGGGCTACGAGCAGTACTTC CASSLTQWGYEQYF
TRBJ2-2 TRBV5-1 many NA TGCGCCAGCAGCTCCCTAGGAACTAACACCGGGGAGCTGTTTTTT CASSSLGTNTGELFF
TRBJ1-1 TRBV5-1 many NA TGCGCCAGCAGCGAGGCACTTCAGGGGAACACTGAAGCTTTCTTT CASSEALQGNTEAFF
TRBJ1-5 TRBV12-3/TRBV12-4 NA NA TGTGCCAGCAGTTTACTGGGGCAGCCCCAGCATTTT CASSLLGQPQHF
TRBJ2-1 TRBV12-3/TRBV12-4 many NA TGTGCCAGCAGTTACCGAGGCGATGAGCAGTTCTTC CASSYRGDEQFF
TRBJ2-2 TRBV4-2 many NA TGTGCCAGCAGCCAAAGCGAGGGAGAGGTAACCGGGGAGCTGTTTTTT CASSQSEGEVTGELFF
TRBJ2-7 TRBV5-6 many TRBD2 TGTGCCAGCAGCCCCGGACTAGCGGGGGGCTACGAGCAGTACTTC CASSPGLAGGYEQYF
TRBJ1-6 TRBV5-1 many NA TGCGCCAGCAGCACGCCGGGATTGAATTCACCCCTCCACTTT CASSTPGLNSPLHF
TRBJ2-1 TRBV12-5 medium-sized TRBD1 TGTGCTAGTCCCACAGGGGTGAGATCCCCCTACAATGAGCAGTTCTTC CASPTGVRSPYNEQFF
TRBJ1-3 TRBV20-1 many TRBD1 TGCAGTGCTTCCAAATCCGGGACAGGGATTTTGGGAAACACCATATATTTT CSASKSGTGILGNTIYF
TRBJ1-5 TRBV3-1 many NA TGTGCCAGCAGCCAAGATGAAACGGACAATCAGCCCCAGCATTTT CASSQDETDNQPQHF
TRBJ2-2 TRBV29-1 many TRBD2 TGCAGCGTGGGGACTAGCGCGAACACCGGGGAGCTGTTTTTT CSVGTSANTGELFF
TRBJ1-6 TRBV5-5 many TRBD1 TGTGCCAGCAGCTTAACAGGGGGCTTGGATTCACCCCTCCACTTT CASSLTGGLDSPLHF
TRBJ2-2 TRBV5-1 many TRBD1 TGCGCCAGCAGCTCGGACAGGGCCGGCGGGGAGCTGTTTTTT CASSSDRAGGELFF
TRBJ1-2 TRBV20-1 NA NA TGCAGTGTCCAACAGGAGAGCTATGGCTACACCTTC CSVQQESYGYTF
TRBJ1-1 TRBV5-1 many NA TGCGCCAGCAGCACTTTACGGGGGGGAACTGAAGCTTTCTTT CASSTLRGGTEAFF
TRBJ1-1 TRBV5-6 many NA TGTGCCAGCAGTCCACTCGGGGACACTGAAGCTTTCTTT CASSPLGDTEAFF
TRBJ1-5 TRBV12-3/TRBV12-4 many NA TGTGCCAGCTTAGGAGGGGGAAGCGGACAGCCCCAGAATTTT CASLGGGSGQPQNF
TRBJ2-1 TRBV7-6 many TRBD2 TGTGCCAGCAGCTCGGGACTAGCGGGAGGTGAGCAGTTCTTC CASSSGLAGGEQFF